This note documents a single T cell receptor beta chain sequence. What it binds is not known. These data originate in a study of cytomegalovirus exposure and HLA in healthy donors. Germline CDR1 and CDR2: KGHSH and LQKENI. The CDR3 is 14 residues long. With 3 bases removed from V and 6 bases from J, the gap between germline ends came to 14 bases. Each donor was healthy, and each was a bone marrow donor. Whole-study findings and limits: Common viral pathogens (according to a later analysis) appeared linked to several of the most significant clusters. TCR beta chains numbering approximately 150 were designated cytomegalovirus-associated. Most CMV-associated TCR beta chains were later found to appear HLA-restricted.

The PCR employed 60 Vbeta primers together with 13 Jbeta primers. The method was immunoSEQ multiplex PCR; TCRdb's version includes in-frame clones alone and lacks a portion of them. The sample holds 100,000 to 150,000 clones; roughly 83% are singletons and the top ten take around 20%. This receptor was identified in a man younger than 35 in good health and CMV-seropositive. Input material: PBMCs. The chain carries TRBV18 and TRBJ1-2, with D tentatively TRBD1 (5 bases). CDR3 nucleotides: TGTGCCAGCTCACCGGAGAGGGGAGGAGATGGCTACACCTTC. Residues: CASSPERGGDGYTF.